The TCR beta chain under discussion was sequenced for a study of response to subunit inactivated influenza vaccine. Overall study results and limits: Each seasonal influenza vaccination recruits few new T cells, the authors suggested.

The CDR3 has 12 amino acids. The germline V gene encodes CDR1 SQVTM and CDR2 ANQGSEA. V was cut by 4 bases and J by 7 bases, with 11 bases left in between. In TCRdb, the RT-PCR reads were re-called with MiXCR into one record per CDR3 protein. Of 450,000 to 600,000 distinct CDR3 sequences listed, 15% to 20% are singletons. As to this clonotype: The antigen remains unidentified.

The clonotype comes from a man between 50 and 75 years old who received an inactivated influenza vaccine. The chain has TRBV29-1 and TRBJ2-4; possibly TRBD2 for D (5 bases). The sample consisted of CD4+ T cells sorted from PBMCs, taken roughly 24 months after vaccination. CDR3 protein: CSVVLGINIQYF. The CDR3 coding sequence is TGCAGCGTTGTGCTCGGGATCAACATTCAGTACTTC.